One sample yielded the 8 T cell receptor beta chains listed below, sequenced in a study of technical replicates of blood from several donors. Some clones are missing from TCRdb's copy, which holds only in-frame ones; the method was immunoSEQ multiplex PCR. The sample carries 9,000 to 15,000 clones, more than 85% recorded once. Sequencing was done on a sample of PBMCs. The receptor set was obtained from a human donor in good health.

The V and J genes are TRBV27 and TRBJ1-1; TRBD1 matches 9 bases. This CDR3 comprises 15 residues. Germline lookup yields CDR1 MNHEY and CDR2 SMNVEV (reference sequence). The ends lost 6 bases at V and 0 bases at J; junction bases unmatched: 5. The chain's CDR3 is CASRYRGLVNTEAFF. The CDR3 nucleotides are TGTGCCAGCAGGTACAGGGGGCTTGTGAACACTGAAGCTTTCTTT.

This clone was detected only once. The chain couples TRBV30 to TRBJ2-1; D is unresolved. The germline V gene has CDR1 GTSNPN and CDR2 SVGIG (reference sequence). The V and J ends lost 2 bases and 4 bases respectively, with 9 bases between them. The length of the CDR3 is 13 residues. The CDR3 sequence: CAWSNSQYNEQFF. The CDR3 DNA reads as TGTGCCTGGAGTAACAGTCAATACAATGAGCAGTTCTTC.

This chain joins TRBV20-1 and TRBJ2-1; no clear D gene. In germline, CDR1 is DFQATT, CDR2 SNEGSKA (reference sequence). Trimming took 4 bases from V and 6 from J, leaving 7 bases between them. This CDR3 is built from 11 residues. CDR3 region: CSATNGNEQFF. The CDR3 bases are TGCAGTGCTACTAACGGCAATGAGCAGTTCTTC.

The genes are TRBV7-9 and TRBJ1-1; D is undetermined. From germline, CDR1 is SEHNR and CDR2 FQNEAQ (reference sequence). The V and J ends lost 4 bases and 7 bases respectively, with 10 bases between them. The CDR3 has 12 amino acids. CDR3 protein: CASSSPRGEAFF. In nucleotides, the CDR3 is TGTGCCAGCAGCTCCCCCCGGGGTGAAGCTTTCTTT.

This clone has more than one count but fewer than ten. V usage is TRBV10-1 and J usage is TRBJ2-7; 9 bases agree with TRBD1. V dropped 6 bases and J dropped 4; count of bases not matched to a gene: 10. CDR3 length equals 15 residues. The germline V gene has CDR1 WNHNN and CDR2 SYGVQD (reference sequence). The CDR3 coding sequence is TGCGCCAGCAGCCCCCATCCGGGACAGGGTTACGAGCAGTACTTC. This encodes CASSPHPGQGYEQYF.

The V and J genes are TRBV7-9 and TRBJ1-2; 7 bases align to TRBD1. Trimming took 3 bases from V and 6 from J; bases not matched to a gene: 10. Germline lookup yields CDR1 SEHNR and CDR2 FQNEAQ (reference sequence). CDR3 length: 15 residues. In DNA form, the CDR3 reads TGTGCCAGCAGCTTGGGATCAGGGGGGCTGGATGGCTACACCTTC. Residues: CASSLGSGGLDGYTF.

V gene TRBV30 combines with J gene TRBJ1-1, with a weak D call TRBD1 (5 bases). This CDR3 contains 15 residues. Germline V CDR1 and CDR2: GTSNPN, SVGIG (reference sequence). The germline V and J ends were trimmed by 1 base and 0 bases, with 12 bases remaining between them. CDR3 sequence reads: CAWSGRAGMNTEAFF. In DNA form, the CDR3 reads TGTGCCTGGAGTGGCCGGGCAGGGATGAACACTGAAGCTTTCTTT.

The gene calls are TRBV29-1 and TRBJ2-2; the match to TRBD2 covers 9 bases. J lost 6 bases, V lost 6 bases, and 5 bases had no gene match. The CDR3 has 13 residues. CDR1 is SQVTM, CDR2 ANQGSEA, per germline. CDR3 coding DNA: TGCAGCGTCGGGACTAGCAACGCCGGGGAGCTGTTTTTT. This sequence encodes CSVGTSNAGELFF.